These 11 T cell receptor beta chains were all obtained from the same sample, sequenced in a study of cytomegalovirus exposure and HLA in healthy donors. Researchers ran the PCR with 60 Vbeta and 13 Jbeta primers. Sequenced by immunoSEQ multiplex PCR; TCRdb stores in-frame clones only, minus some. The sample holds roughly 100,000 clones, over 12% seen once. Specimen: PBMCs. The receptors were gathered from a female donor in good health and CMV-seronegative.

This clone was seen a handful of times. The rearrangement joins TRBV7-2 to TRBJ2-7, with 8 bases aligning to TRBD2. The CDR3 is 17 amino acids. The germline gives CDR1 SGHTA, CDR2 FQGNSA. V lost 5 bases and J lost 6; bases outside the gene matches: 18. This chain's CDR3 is CASSPPGERERSSEQYF. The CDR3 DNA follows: TGTGCCAGCAGCCCACCGGGGGAGCGGGAGCGGTCTAGCGAGCAGTACTTC.

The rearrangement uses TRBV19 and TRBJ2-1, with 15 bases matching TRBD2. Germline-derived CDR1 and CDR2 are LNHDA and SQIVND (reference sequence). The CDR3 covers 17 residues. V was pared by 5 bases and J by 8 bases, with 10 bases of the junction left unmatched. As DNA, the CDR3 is TGTGCCAGTAGTCTCCGAGGACTAGCGGGGGGGCTCGATGAGCAGTTCTTC. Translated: CASSLRGLAGGLDEQFF.

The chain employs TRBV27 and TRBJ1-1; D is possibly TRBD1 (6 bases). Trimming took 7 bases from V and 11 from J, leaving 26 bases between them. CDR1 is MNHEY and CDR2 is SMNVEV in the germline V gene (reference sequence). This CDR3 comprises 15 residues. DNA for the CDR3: TGTGCCAGCAAACGGGTATGGCCAGGGGTCGCGTCTGCTTTCTTT. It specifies CASKRVWPGVASAFF.

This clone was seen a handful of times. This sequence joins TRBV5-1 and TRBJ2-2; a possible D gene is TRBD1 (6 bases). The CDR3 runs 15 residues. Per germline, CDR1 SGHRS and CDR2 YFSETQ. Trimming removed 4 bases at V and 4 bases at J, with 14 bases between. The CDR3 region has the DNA TGCGCCAGCAGCCGAGACAGGACGGCCACCGGGGAGCTGTTTTTT. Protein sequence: CASSRDRTATGELFF.

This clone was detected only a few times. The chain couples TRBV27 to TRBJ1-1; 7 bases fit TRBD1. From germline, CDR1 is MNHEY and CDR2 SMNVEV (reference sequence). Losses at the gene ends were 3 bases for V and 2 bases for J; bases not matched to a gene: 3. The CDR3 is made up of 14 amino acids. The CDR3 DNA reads TGTGCCAGCAGTTTGGCAGGGGGTAACACTGAAGCTTTCTTT. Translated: CASSLAGGNTEAFF.

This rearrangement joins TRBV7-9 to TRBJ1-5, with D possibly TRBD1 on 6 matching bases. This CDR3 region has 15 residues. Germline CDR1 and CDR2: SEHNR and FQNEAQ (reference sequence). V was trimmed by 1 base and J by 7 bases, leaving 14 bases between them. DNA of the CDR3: TGTGCCAGCAGCTTAGACGTGGCAGGGGTACAGCCCCAGCATTTT. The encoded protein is CASSLDVAGVQPQHF. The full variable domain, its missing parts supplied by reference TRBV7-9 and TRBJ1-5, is DTGVSQNPRHKITKRGQNVTFRCDPISEHNRLYWYRQTLGQGPEFLTYFQNEAQLEKSRLLSDRFSAERPKGSFSTLEIQRTEQGDSAMYLCASSLDVAGVQPQHFGDGTRLSIL.

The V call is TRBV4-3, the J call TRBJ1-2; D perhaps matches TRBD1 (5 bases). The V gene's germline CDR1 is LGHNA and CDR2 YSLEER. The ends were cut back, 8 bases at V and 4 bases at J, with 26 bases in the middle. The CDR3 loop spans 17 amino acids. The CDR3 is CASSLFPTQVQAYGYTF. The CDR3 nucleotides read TGCGCCAGCTCTCTGTTCCCCACACAGGTTCAGGCCTATGGCTACACCTTC.

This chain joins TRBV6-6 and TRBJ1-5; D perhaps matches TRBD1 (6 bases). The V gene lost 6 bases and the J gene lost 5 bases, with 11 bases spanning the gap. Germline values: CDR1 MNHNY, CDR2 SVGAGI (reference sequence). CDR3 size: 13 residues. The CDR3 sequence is CASSPGEHQPQHF. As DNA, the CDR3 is TGTGCCAGCAGCCCAGGGGAGCATCAGCCCCAGCATTTT.

CDR3 region: CASSINRGRNTEAFF. The CDR3 DNA reads TGTGCCAGCAGTATAAACAGGGGCCGGAACACTGAAGCTTTCTTT. The chain couples TRBV28 to TRBJ1-1; TRBD1 aligns across 7 bases. Germline V gene lookup returns CDR1 MDHEN and CDR2 SYDVKM. Trimming cost V 5 bases and J 1 base; bases outside gene matches: 7. CDR3 length equals 15 residues.

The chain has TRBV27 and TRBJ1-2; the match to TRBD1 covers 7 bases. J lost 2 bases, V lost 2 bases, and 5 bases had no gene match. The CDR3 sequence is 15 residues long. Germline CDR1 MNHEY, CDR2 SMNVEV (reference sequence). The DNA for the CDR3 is TGTGCCAGCAGTTTAACCGGGACAGCCAACTATGGCTACACCTTC. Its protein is CASSLTGTANYGYTF.

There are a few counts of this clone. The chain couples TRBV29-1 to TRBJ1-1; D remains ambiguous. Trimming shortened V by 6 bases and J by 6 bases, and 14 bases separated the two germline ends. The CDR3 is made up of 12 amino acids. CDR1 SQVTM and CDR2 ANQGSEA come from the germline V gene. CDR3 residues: CSVRVGSPEAFF. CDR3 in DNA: TGCAGCGTCCGGGTAGGGAGCCCTGAAGCTTTCTTT.